These T cell receptor beta chains were read from a single sample in a study of shared T cell receptors in the human thymus. Assay used: immunoSEQ multiplex PCR; TCRdb lists only in-frame clones, some missing. In the table there are approximately 400,000 clones, over 90% of which are singletons. Sequencing was performed on thymocytes. These receptors were obtained from a human donor. Each CDR3 is given with its conserved first and last residue. D genes are given only for firm matches. Clone size is given for some rows only: seen once, a few or many times, or a class if the clone is expanded.

V	J	size	D	DNA	CDR3
TRBV5-1	TRBJ2-3	NA	NA	TGCGCCAGCAGCTTGGTTGCCCTCACAGATACGCAGTATTTT	CASSLVALTDTQYF
TRBV27	TRBJ2-5	NA	TRBD2	TGTGCCAGCAGTTTTTCGCGGGAGGCGCAAGAGACCCAGTACTTC	CASSFSREAQETQYF
TRBV6-5	TRBJ1-4	few	NA	TGTGCCACCGGGGGACGGATTAATGAAAAACTGTTTTTT	CATGGRINEKLFF
TRBV7-2	TRBJ1-1	NA	NA	TGTGCCAGCAGCTCTCCTAGGGCAGACACTGAAGCTTTCTTT	CASSSPRADTEAFF
TRBV6-1	TRBJ2-7	NA	NA	TGTGCCAGCAGTGAAGTGGTGGGGGCCCACCTGGGAGAGCAGTACTTC	CASSEVVGAHLGEQYF
TRBV7-2	TRBJ2-1	NA	TRBD2	TGTGCCAGCAGCCCCGGAGCGGGGAGTATCTACAATGAGCAGTTCTTC	CASSPGAGSIYNEQFF
TRBV14	TRBJ2-5	NA	NA	TGTGCCAGCAGCCCCGAAAGGGGGACCCAGTACTTC	CASSPERGTQYF
TRBV28	TRBJ2-7	NA	NA	TGTGCCAGCAGAAACCTCCGGGACACCCGAACCTACGAGCAGTACTTC	CASRNLRDTRTYEQYF
TRBV19	TRBJ2-3	NA	NA	TGTGCCAGTAGCGAACAGGGTCGCACAGATACGCAGTATTTT	CASSEQGRTDTQYF
TRBV4-1	TRBJ2-7	NA	TRBD2	TGCGCCAGCAGCCAAGAAGGCGTAGCGGGAGCGGACGAGCAGTACTTC	CASSQEGVAGADEQYF
TRBV5-8	TRBJ1-5	NA	NA	TGTGCCAGCAGCTACTACACACAGCAACAGGGCACCTGCAATCAGCCCCAGCATTTT	CASSYYTQQQGTCNQPQHF
TRBV28	TRBJ2-7	NA	TRBD2	TGTGCCAGCAGACCTAGCGGGAGGGCCTTCTACGAGCAGTACTTC	CASRPSGRAFYEQYF
TRBV28	TRBJ1-1	NA	TRBD1	TGTGCCAGCAGTCACAACTTGGACAGGGCAAAGGGAGCTTTCTTT	CASSHNLDRAKGAFF
TRBV10-3	TRBJ2-4	NA	TRBD2	TGTGCCATCAGTGAGTCGGAGGCAGGCGGGGGCAAAAACATTCAGTACTTC	CAISESEAGGGKNIQYF
TRBV28	TRBJ2-1	NA	TRBD1	TGTGCCAGCAGTTCCCTGGTGGACAGGGGCGACGCTAAAAGCTCCTACAATGAGCAGTTCTTC	CASSSLVDRGDAKSSYNEQFF
TRBV6-1	TRBJ2-3	NA	TRBD1	TGTGCCAGCAGTGACTCGGGACAGGGAGGTACGCAGTATTTT	CASSDSGQGGTQYF
TRBV4-2	TRBJ1-2	NA	NA	TGTGCCAGCAGCCAAGATCTTGGACGGGGTGGCTACGGCTACACCTTC	CASSQDLGRGGYGYTF
TRBV28	TRBJ1-2	once	NA	TGTGCCAGCAGTACACGCTGGGGGAGAGGAGGCTACACCTTC	CASSTRWGRGGYTF